This passage covers 17 T cell receptor beta chains from one sample sequenced in a study of control samples from healthy donors and cancer patients. Profiled with immunoSEQ multiplex PCR; TCRdb holds only in-frame clones, not every one. The sample has roughly 13,000 clones; about 76% are singletons. Sequenced input: formalin-fixed, paraffin-embedded tissue. These receptors all come from a male donor with melanoma.

The CDR3 reads CASSLRQGSYNEQFF. The CDR3 region has the DNA TGTGCCAGCAGCTTAAGGCAGGGTTCCTACAATGAGCAGTTCTTC. V and J are TRBV7-2 and TRBJ2-1; possibly TRBD1 for D (5 bases). V was clipped by 2 bases and J by 1 base, with 9 bases between them. The CDR3 is 15 amino acids. Looked up from germline, CDR1 is SGHTA and CDR2 is FQGNSA.

This clone appeared once. DNA for the CDR3: TGTGCCAGCAGCCTACTAGCGGGGGGGAACAATGAGCAGTTCTTC. The encoded protein is CASSLLAGGNNEQFF. The J gene is TRBJ2-1, the V gene TRBV3-1 (or the pseudogene TRBV3-2); 13 nucleotides match TRBD2. V gave up 4 bases and J gave up 5 bases; unmatched junction bases: 2. Germline-derived CDR1 and CDR2 are LGHDT and YNNKEL (reference sequence). CDR3 length: 15 amino acids.

This clone was seen a single time. The chain links TRBV12-3 or TRBV12-4 to TRBJ2-1; 9 positions match TRBD2. CDR3 size: 12 residues. V dropped 6 bases and J dropped 14; count of bases not matched to a gene: 8. CDR3 DNA: TGTGCCAGCAGGGTTAGCGGGGGAAGGGAGTTCTTC. Translating it yields CASRVSGGREFF.

In the case of this clone: It may be a read error: a sequence one base away is much more abundant. The chain employs TRBV5-1 and TRBJ2-7; 9 bases are shared with TRBD2. The CDR3 is made up of 17 amino acids. CDR1 is SGHRS, CDR2 YFSETQ, per germline. V was pared by 0 bases and J by 5 bases, with 12 bases of the junction left unmatched. CDR3 nucleotides: TGCGCCAGCAGCTTGGGCAAGGGAGCGGGGGGTATCGACGAGCAGTACTTC. As protein: CASSLGKGAGGIDEQYF.

The genes are TRBV7-9 and TRBJ1-2; 8 nucleotides agree with TRBD1. J lost 6 bases, V lost 5 bases, and 8 bases had no gene match. The CDR3 totals 14 residues. Per germline, CDR1 SEHNR and CDR2 FQNEAQ (reference sequence). The CDR3 bases are TGTGCCAGCAGCCCGAGACAGGGGATTGATGGCTACACCTTC. It yields the protein CASSPRQGIDGYTF.

J is TRBJ2-3 and V is TRBV18, with 10 bases lining up with TRBD1. V dropped 6 bases and J dropped 4; count of bases not matched to a gene: 7. Germline V gene data show CDR1 as KGHSH and CDR2 as LQKENI. This CDR3 spans 15 amino acids. CDR3: CASSPGTGAPDTQYF. The DNA for the CDR3 is TGTGCCAGCTCCCCCGGGACAGGGGCGCCAGATACGCAGTATTTT.

The rearrangement joins TRBV7-9 to TRBJ1-5; weak D call: TRBD1 (5 bases). The CDR3 spans 16 residues. Germline V gene data show CDR1 as SEHNR and CDR2 as FQNEAQ (reference sequence). The V and J ends lost 5 bases and 1 base respectively, with 15 bases between them. The chain's CDR3 is CASSPGALGSNQPQHF. The CDR3 DNA follows: TGTGCCAGCAGCCCCGGGGCCCTCGGAAGCAATCAGCCCCAGCATTTT.

The chain combines TRBV11-2 with TRBJ2-7; D assignment may be TRBD1 or TRBD2 (6 bases each). The V end was cut by 0 bases, the J end by 1 base, with 13 bases between. Per germline, CDR1 SGHAT and CDR2 FQNNGV. This CDR3 spans 16 amino acids. The CDR3 DNA reads as TGTGCCAGCAGCTTAGATCGGGGGCTAGGATCCTACGAGCAGTACTTC. It codes for CASSLDRGLGSYEQYF.

The V call is TRBV11-1, the J call TRBJ1-2; 7 positions match TRBD1. Trimming removed 2 bases from V and 8 bases from J; junction bases left unmatched: 5. The CDR3 runs to 13 residues. The germline V gene has CDR1 SGHAT and CDR2 FQDESV (reference sequence). CDR3 residues: CASSLRGREGYTF. The CDR3 DNA reads TGTGCCAGCAGCTTAAGGGGGCGCGAGGGCTACACCTTC.

The chain combines TRBV12-3 or TRBV12-4 with TRBJ1-4, with TRBD1 as a possible D gene (5 bases). The CDR3 spans 13 residues. Deletions cut 8 bases from V and 10 bases from J, with 17 bases between. CDR3 sequence (DNA): TGTGCCAGCCTCCTCAGTACAGGACGAAAACTGTTTTTT. Translated, it gives CASLLSTGRKLFF.

This clone was seen more than once but under ten times. J is TRBJ1-2 and V is TRBV18, with TRBD1 matching 7 bases. This CDR3 contains 13 residues. The V and J ends lost 3 bases and 8 bases, in that order; junction bases with no gene match: 6. Germline CDR1 is KGHSH and CDR2 is LQKENI. The CDR3 region is CASSPTGLGGYTF. In nucleotides, the CDR3 is TGTGCCAGCTCACCGACAGGGTTGGGAGGCTACACCTTC.

The chain links TRBV6-5 to TRBJ1-6; possibly TRBD1 for D (5 bases). The ends were cut back, 5 bases at V and 8 bases at J, with 16 bases in the middle. CDR1 is MNHEY and CDR2 is SVGAGI in the germline V gene. The CDR3 consists of 15 residues. CDR3 DNA sequence: TGTGCCAGCAGTCCTCAGGGATTAGGAGATTCACCCCTCCACTTT. This codes for CASSPQGLGDSPLHF.

This clone turned up a few times. The V call is TRBV7-2, the J call TRBJ1-4; D is unresolved. The CDR3 runs to 14 residues. Trimming shortened V by 3 bases and J by 1 base, and 6 bases separated the two germline ends. In germline, CDR1 is SGHTA, CDR2 FQGNSA. The CDR3 sequence is CASSLGKTNEKLFF. The DNA for the CDR3 is TGTGCCAGCAGCTTGGGTAAAACTAATGAAAAACTGTTTTTT.

This clone was observed a handful of times. The CDR3 DNA follows: TGTGCCAGCAGCTTAGCGCGGTTTGCCGGGACGCACTCTGGAAACACCATATATTTT. This codes for CASSLARFAGTHSGNTIYF. The chain uses TRBV7-2 and TRBJ1-3, with D maybe TRBD1 (5 bases). Trimming pared 0 bases from V and 0 bases from J, leaving 18 bases between. Germline CDR1 reads SGHTA; CDR2 reads FQGNSA. The CDR3 sequence is 19 residues long.

The chain couples TRBV6-2 or TRBV6-3 to TRBJ2-5; D is ambiguous. Germline V gives CDR1 MNHEY, CDR2 SVGEGT. The CDR3 loop spans 13 amino acids. Trimming pared 2 bases from V and 3 bases from J, leaving 7 bases between. The CDR3 reads CASSYAGEETQYF. In DNA form, the CDR3 reads TGTGCCAGCAGTTACGCTGGGGAAGAGACCCAGTACTTC.

V gene TRBV5-6 combines with J gene TRBJ2-5; 9 bases map to TRBD1. Germline assignment: CDR1 SGHDT and CDR2 YYEEEE. CDR3 size: 16 residues. J was trimmed by 5 bases and V by 4 bases; bases with no gene match: 12. CDR3 loop: CASSSPDRGRHETQYF. CDR3 nucleotide sequence: TGTGCCAGCAGCAGCCCGGACAGGGGAAGACACGAGACCCAGTACTTC.

This clone turned up a few times. The genes are TRBV5-1 and TRBJ1-2; D gene ambiguous. The CDR3 runs to 13 residues. In germline, CDR1 is SGHRS, CDR2 YFSETQ. Trimming took off 0 bases at V and 4 bases at J, with 7 bases between the two ends. Here the CDR3 reads CASSLADGYGYTF. CDR3 coding DNA: TGCGCCAGCAGCTTGGCGGACGGCTATGGCTACACCTTC.